This T cell receptor beta chain was retrieved from a study of blood T cell repertoires in COVID-19. Across the whole study: COVID-19 samples from acute and convalescent phases originated in the United States, Italy and Spain. The analysed material was cDNA or gDNA that came from T cells, B-cell-depleted T cells, or PBMCs.

Germline V gene sequence: CDR1 MNHEY, CDR2 SMNVEV (reference sequence). There are 16 residues in the CDR3. Trimming left V 6 bases short and J 4 bases short, with 19 bases between. Per the original data handling: Estimation of nucleated cell counts was performed using reference gene primer amplification. Using immunoSEQ multiplex PCR, the repertoire was profiled, and TCRdb retains in-frame clones only, with some absent. From that table come the V and J calls and clone size; the DNA was used to work out D and trimming. This sample yields around 250,000 clones, of which 70% to 90% are seen a single time; roughly 5.3% belongs to the top ten.

The sample taken for sequencing was peripheral blood. The V and J genes are TRBV27 and TRBJ2-1; D is possibly TRBD2 (6 bases). This receptor was obtained from a man aged 45-65 years with active or convalescent COVID-19. Written as DNA, the CDR3 is TGTGCCAGCAGCCTCACCATGGCTCGGGGGTACAATGAGCAGTTCTTC. Residues: CASSLTMARGYNEQFF.